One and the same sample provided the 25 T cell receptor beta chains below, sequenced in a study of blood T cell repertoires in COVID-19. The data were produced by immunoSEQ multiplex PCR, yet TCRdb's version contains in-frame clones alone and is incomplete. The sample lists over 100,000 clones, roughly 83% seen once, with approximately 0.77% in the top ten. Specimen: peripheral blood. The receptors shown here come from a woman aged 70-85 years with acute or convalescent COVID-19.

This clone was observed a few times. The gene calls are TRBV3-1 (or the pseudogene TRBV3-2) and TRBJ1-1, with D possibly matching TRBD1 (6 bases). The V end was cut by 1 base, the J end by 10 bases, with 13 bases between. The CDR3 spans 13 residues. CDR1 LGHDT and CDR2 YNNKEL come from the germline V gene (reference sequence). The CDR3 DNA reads TGTGCCAGCAGCCAAGGTAGAAAAGGGGGAGCTTTCTTT. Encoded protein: CASSQGRKGGAFF.

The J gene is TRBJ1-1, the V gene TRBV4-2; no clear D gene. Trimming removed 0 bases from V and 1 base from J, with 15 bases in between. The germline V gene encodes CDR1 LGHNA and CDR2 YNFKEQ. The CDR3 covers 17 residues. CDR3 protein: CASSQDELGAGNTEAFF. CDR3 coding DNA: TGTGCCAGCAGCCAAGATGAATTAGGCGCGGGGAACACTGAAGCTTTCTTT.

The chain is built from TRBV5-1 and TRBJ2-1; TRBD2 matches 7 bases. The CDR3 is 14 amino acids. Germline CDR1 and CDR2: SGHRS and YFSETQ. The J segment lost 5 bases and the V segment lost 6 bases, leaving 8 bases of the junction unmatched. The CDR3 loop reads CASTTGGMDNEQFF. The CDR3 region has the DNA TGCGCCAGCACCACGGGGGGTATGGACAATGAGCAGTTCTTC. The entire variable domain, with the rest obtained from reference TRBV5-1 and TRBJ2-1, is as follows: KAGVTQTPRYLIKTRGQQVTLSCSPISGHRSVSWYQQTPGQGLQFLFEYFSETQRNKGNFPGRFSGRQFSNSRSEMNVSTLELGDSALYLCASTTGGMDNEQFFGPGTRLTVL.

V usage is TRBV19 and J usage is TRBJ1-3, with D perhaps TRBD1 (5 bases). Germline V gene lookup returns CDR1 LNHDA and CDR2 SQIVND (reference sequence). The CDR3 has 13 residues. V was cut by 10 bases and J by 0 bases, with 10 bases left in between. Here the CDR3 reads CATSGSSGNTIYF. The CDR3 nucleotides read TGTGCCACCTCAGGGTCCTCTGGAAACACCATATATTTT.

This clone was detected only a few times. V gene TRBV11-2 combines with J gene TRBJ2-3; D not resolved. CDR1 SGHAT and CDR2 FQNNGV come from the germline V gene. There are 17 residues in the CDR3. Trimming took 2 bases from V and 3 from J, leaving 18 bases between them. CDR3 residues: CASSLRSTRLRTDTQYF. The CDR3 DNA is TGTGCCAGCAGCTTAAGATCGACCCGTTTGAGGACAGATACGCAGTATTTT.

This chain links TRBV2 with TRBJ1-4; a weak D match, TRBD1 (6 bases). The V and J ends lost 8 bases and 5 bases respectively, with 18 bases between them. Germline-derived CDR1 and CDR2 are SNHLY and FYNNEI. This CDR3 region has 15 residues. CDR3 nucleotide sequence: TGTGCCAGCCAAAACTCGGACAGCTGGAATGAAAAACTGTTTTTT. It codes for CASQNSDSWNEKLFF. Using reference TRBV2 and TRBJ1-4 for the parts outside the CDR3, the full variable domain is EPEVTQTPSHQVTQMGQEVILRCVPISNHLYFYWYRQILGQKVEFLVSFYNNEISEKSEIFDDQFSVERPDGSNFTLKIRSTKLEDSAMYFCASQNSDSWNEKLFFGSGTQLSVL.

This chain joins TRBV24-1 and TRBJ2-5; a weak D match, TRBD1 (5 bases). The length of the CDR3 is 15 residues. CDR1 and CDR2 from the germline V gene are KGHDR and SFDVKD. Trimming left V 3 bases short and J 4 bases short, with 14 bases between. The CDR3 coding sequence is TGTGCCACCAGTGATGCAGGGCCGGGTGGAGAGACCCAGTACTTC. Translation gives CATSDAGPGGETQYF.

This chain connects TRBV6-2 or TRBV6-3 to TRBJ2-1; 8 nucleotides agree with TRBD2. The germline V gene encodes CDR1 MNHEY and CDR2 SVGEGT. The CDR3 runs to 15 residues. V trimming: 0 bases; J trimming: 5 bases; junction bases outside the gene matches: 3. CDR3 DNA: TGTGCCAGCAGTTACTCGCTAGCGGGTAACAATGAGCAGTTCTTC. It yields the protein CASSYSLAGNNEQFF.

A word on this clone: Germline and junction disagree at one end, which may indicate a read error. The chain's CDR3 is CASSLVVAATSRAF. In DNA form, the CDR3 reads TGTGCCAGCAGCTTAGTGGTGGCAGCCACTTCTAGAGCCTTC. The chain is built from TRBV11-2 and TRBJ1-2; no firm D call. Germline CDR1 reads SGHAT; CDR2 reads FQNNGV. This CDR3 comprises 14 residues.

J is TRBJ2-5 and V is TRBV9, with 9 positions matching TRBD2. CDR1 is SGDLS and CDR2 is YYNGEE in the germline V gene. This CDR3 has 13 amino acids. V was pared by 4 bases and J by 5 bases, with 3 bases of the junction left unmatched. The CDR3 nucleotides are TGTGCCAGCAGCCTAGCGGGGAGGGAGACCCAGTACTTC. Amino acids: CASSLAGRETQYF.

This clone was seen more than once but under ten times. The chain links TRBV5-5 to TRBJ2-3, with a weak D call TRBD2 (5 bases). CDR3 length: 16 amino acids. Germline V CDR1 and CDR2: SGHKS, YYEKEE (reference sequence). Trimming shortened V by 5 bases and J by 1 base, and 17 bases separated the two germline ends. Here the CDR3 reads CASSPRPEEGTDTQYF. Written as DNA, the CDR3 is TGTGCCAGCAGTCCTAGACCAGAGGAGGGCACAGATACGCAGTATTTT.

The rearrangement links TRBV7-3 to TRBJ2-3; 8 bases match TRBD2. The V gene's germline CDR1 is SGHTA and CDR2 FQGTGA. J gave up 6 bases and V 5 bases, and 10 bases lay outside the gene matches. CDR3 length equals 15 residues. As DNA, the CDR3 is TGTGCCAGCAGCCCAGGGCTCGCGGGGGGCGATACGCAGTATTTT. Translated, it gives CASSPGLAGGDTQYF.

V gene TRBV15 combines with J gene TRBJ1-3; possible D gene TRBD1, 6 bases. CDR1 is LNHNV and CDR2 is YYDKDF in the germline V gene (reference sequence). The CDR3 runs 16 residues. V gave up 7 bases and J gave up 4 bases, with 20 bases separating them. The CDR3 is CATTSDSTLGGNTIYF. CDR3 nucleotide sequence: TGTGCCACCACCTCGGACAGTACGCTGGGAGGAAACACCATATATTTT.

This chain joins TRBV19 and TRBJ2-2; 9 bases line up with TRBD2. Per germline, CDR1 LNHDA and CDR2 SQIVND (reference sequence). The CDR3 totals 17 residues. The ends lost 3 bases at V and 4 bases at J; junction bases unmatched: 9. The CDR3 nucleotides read TGTGCCAGTAGTATCCTCGCGGGGGGGCAAGGCACCGGGGAGCTGTTTTTT. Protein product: CASSILAGGQGTGELFF.

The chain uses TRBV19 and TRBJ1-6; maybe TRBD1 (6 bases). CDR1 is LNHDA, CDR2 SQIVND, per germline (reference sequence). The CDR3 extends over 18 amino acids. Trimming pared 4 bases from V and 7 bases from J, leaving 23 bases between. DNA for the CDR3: TGTGCCAGTAGTACCCAAAGGGGGATGCAGCCGACGAATTCACCCCTCCACTTT. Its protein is CASSTQRGMQPTNSPLHF.

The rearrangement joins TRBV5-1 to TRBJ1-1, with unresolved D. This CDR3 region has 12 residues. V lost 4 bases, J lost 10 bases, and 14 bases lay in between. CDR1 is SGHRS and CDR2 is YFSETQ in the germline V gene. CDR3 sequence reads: CASSDLEAAAFF. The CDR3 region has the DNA TGCGCCAGCAGCGATTTGGAGGCGGCAGCTTTCTTT.

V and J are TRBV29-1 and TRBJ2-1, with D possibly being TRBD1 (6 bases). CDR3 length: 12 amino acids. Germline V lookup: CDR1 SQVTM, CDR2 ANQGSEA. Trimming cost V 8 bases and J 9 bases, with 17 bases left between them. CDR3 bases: TGCAGCATCAGAAGAGGGGGTGGTGAGCAGTTCTTC. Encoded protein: CSIRRGGGEQFF.

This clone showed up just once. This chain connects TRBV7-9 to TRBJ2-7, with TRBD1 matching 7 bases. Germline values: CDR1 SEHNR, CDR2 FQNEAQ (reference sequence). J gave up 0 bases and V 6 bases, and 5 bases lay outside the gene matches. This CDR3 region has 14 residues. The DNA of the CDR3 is TGTGCCAGCAGACCAGACAGGGCCTCCTACGAGCAGTACTTC. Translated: CASRPDRASYEQYF. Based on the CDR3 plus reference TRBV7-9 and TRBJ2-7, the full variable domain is DTGVSQNPRHKITKRGQNVTFRCDPISEHNRLYWYRQTLGQGPEFLTYFQNEAQLEKSRLLSDRFSAERPKGSFSTLEIQRTEQGDSAMYLCASRPDRASYEQYFGPGTRLTVT.

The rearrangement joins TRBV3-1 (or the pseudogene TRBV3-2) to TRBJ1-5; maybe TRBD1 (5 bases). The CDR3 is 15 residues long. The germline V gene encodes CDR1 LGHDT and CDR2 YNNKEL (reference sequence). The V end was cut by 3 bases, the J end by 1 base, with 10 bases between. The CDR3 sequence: CASSHSSGSNQPQHF. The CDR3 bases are TGTGCCAGCAGCCATTCATCAGGGAGCAATCAGCCCCAGCATTTT.

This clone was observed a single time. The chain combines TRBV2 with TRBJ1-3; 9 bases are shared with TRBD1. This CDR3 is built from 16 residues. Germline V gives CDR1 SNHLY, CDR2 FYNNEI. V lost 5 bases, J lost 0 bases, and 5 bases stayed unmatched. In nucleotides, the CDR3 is TGTGCCAGCAGTATCTACAGGGGGCTCTCTGGAAACACCATATATTTT. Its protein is CASSIYRGLSGNTIYF. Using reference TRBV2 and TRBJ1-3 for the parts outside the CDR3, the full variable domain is EPEVTQTPSHQVTQMGQEVILRCVPISNHLYFYWYRQILGQKVEFLVSFYNNEISEKSEIFDDQFSVERPDGSNFTLKIRSTKLEDSAMYFCASSIYRGLSGNTIYFGEGSWLTVV.

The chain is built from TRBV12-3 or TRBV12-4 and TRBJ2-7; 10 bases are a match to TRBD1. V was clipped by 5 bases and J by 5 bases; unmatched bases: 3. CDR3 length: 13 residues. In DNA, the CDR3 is TGTGCCAGCAGTGGGGACAGGGGACACGAGCAGTACTTC. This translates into CASSGDRGHEQYF.

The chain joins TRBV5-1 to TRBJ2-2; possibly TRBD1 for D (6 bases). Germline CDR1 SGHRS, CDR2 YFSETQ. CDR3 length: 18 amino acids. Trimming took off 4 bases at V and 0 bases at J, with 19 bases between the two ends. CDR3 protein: CASSKVRDTGANTGELFF. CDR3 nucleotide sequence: TGCGCCAGCAGCAAGGTCCGGGACACCGGGGCGAACACCGGGGAGCTGTTTTTT.

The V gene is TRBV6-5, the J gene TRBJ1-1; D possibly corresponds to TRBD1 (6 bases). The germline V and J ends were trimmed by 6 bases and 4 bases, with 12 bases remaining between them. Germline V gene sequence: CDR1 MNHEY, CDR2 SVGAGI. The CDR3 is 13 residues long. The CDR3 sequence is CASRDSGATEAFF. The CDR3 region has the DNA TGTGCCAGCAGAGATTCAGGGGCCACTGAAGCTTTCTTT.

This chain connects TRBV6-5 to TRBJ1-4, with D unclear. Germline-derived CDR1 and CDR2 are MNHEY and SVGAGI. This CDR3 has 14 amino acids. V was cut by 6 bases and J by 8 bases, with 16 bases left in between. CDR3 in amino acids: CASSPGEWREKLFF. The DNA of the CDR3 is TGTGCCAGCAGCCCAGGTGAATGGAGGGAAAAACTGTTTTTT.

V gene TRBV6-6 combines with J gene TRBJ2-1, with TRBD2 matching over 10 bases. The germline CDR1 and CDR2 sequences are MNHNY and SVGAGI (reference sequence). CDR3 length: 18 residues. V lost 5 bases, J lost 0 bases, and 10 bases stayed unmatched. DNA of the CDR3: TGTGCCAGCAGTGGATCTAGCGGGGGAGGGGGCTCCTACAATGAGCAGTTCTTC. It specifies CASSGSSGGGGSYNEQFF.